Listed here are 32 T cell receptor beta chains from one sample, sequenced in a study of blood T cell repertoires in COVID-19. The data were produced by immunoSEQ multiplex PCR, yet TCRdb's version contains in-frame clones alone and is incomplete. The sample yields some 300,000 clones, nearly 90% seen once. Sequenced material: peripheral blood. Receptors originate from a woman aged 40-49 years with COVID-19, enrolled during active disease.

In this sample, this clone turned up once. The chain employs TRBV28 and TRBJ2-5; D may be TRBD2 (7 bases). The length of the CDR3 is 14 residues. The V and J ends lost 3 bases and 3 bases respectively, with 11 bases between them. CDR1 is MDHEN, CDR2 SYDVKM, per germline. CDR3 DNA: TGTGCCAGCAGTTTGGGGGGGCGGAAAGAGACCCAGTACTTC. Amino acid sequence: CASSLGGRKETQYF.

The gene calls are TRBV27 and TRBJ1-4; D is perhaps TRBD1 (6 bases). The CDR3 covers 14 residues. Trimming removed 6 bases at V and 2 bases at J, with 10 bases between. Per the germline V gene, CDR1 is MNHEY and CDR2 is SMNVEV (reference sequence). CDR3 region: CASSFTGTNEKLFF. CDR3 bases: TGTGCCAGCAGCTTTACAGGGACTAATGAAAAACTGTTTTTT.

The chain combines TRBV7-8 with TRBJ2-1; 7 positions match TRBD1. This CDR3 comprises 15 residues. Germline V gene data show CDR1 as SGHVS and CDR2 as FQNEAQ. The V gene end was trimmed by 5 bases and the J gene end by 0 bases; junction bases not matched to a gene: 4. The CDR3 here is CASSKQGPSYNEQFF. The DNA for the CDR3 is TGTGCCAGCAGCAAACAGGGGCCCTCCTACAATGAGCAGTTCTTC.

The chain uses TRBV29-1 and TRBJ2-5, with 8 bases lining up with TRBD2. This CDR3 region has 13 residues. The V and J ends lost 7 bases and 5 bases, in that order; junction bases with no gene match: 9. Germline V gives CDR1 SQVTM, CDR2 ANQGSEA. Here the CDR3 DNA reads TGCAGCGGAAGCGGGAGAGGTGGGGAGACCCAGTACTTC. The encoded protein is CSGSGRGGETQYF.

This chain joins TRBV14 and TRBJ1-1; maybe TRBD1 (5 bases). Per germline, CDR1 SGHDN and CDR2 FVKESK. CDR3 length equals 16 residues. The germline V and J ends were trimmed by 6 bases and 5 bases, with 22 bases remaining between them. As DNA, the CDR3 is TGTGCCAGCAGTTTTGGCCTGGGACGGGGGGAGACTGAAGCTTTCTTT. It encodes CASSFGLGRGETEAFF.

The chain employs TRBV5-1 and TRBJ1-1, with D possibly matching TRBD1 (5 bases). Trimming took off 0 bases at V and 4 bases at J, with 13 bases between the two ends. Per germline, CDR1 SGHRS and CDR2 YFSETQ. The CDR3 length is 15 residues. The CDR3 DNA follows: TGCGCCAGCAGCTTGGTTTCAGGGTCTCCCACTGAAGCTTTCTTT. This codes for CASSLVSGSPTEAFF.

The rearrangement joins TRBV7-2 to TRBJ1-6, with a weak D call TRBD1 (5 bases). The CDR3 loop spans 15 amino acids. Trimming removed 3 bases at V and 7 bases at J, with 13 bases between. Germline V CDR1 and CDR2: SGHTA, FQGNSA. Here the CDR3 DNA reads TGTGCCAGCAGCTTGGGGCACACAGAGAATTCACCCCTCCACTTT. It is translated as CASSLGHTENSPLHF.

This clone appeared once. This chain links TRBV28 with TRBJ1-2; 8 bases match TRBD1. V dropped 3 bases and J dropped 7; count of bases not matched to a gene: 7. Germline V gene lookup returns CDR1 MDHEN and CDR2 SYDVKM. CDR3 length: 14 residues. The chain's CDR3 is CASSFSGQGGGYTF. CDR3 DNA: TGTGCCAGCAGTTTCAGTGGACAGGGCGGTGGCTACACCTTC.

The V and J genes are TRBV18 and TRBJ1-2; possibly TRBD1 for D (6 bases). Germline-derived CDR1 and CDR2 are KGHSH and LQKENI. This CDR3 has 16 amino acids. V gave up 6 bases and J gave up 5 bases, with 22 bases separating them. The CDR3 loop is CASSPGTSKGVYGYTF. CDR3 nucleotides: TGTGCCAGCTCGCCCGGGACGTCGAAGGGGGTATATGGCTACACCTTC.

This clone showed up just a few times. V usage is TRBV6-4 and J usage is TRBJ2-1; TRBD1 matches at 7 bases. Germline-derived CDR1 and CDR2 are MRHNA and SNTAGT. The CDR3 sequence is 14 residues long. Losses at the gene ends were 0 bases for V and 6 bases for J; bases not matched to a gene: 2. The CDR3 loop reads CASSDSPGGNEQFF. The CDR3 DNA follows: TGTGCCAGCAGTGACTCGCCAGGGGGCAATGAGCAGTTCTTC.

This sequence joins TRBV27 and TRBJ2-7, with D possibly TRBD1 on 5 matching bases. Germline V gene lookup returns CDR1 MNHEY and CDR2 SMNVEV (reference sequence). V was cut by 3 bases and J by 1 base, with 7 bases left in between. The CDR3 consists of 13 residues. This CDR3 reads CASSFTGSYEQYF. CDR3 nucleotides: TGTGCCAGCAGTTTCACAGGTTCCTACGAGCAGTACTTC.

The chain recombines TRBV30 with TRBJ1-6, with TRBD1 as a possible D gene (6 bases). The length of the CDR3 is 15 residues. The V gene lost 4 bases and the J gene lost 0 bases, with 10 bases spanning the gap. CDR1 is GTSNPN and CDR2 is SVGIG in the germline V gene (reference sequence). CDR3 in amino acids: CAWIGGPSYNSPLHF. In nucleotides, the CDR3 is TGTGCCTGGATAGGGGGACCCTCCTATAATTCACCCCTCCACTTT.

This chain connects TRBV28 to TRBJ2-7, with 10 bases aligning to TRBD1. Germline loops: CDR1 MDHEN, CDR2 SYDVKM. Trimming cost V 3 bases and J 12 bases; bases outside gene matches: 11. This CDR3 spans 14 amino acids. The chain's CDR3 is CASSLPGQGISRYF. Here the CDR3 DNA reads TGTGCCAGCAGTTTGCCGGGACAGGGGATATCTCGGTACTTC.

The rearrangement links TRBV7-9 to TRBJ1-1; possibly TRBD1 for D (5 bases). The CDR3 covers 11 residues. The ends were cut back, 5 bases at V and 10 bases at J, with 11 bases in the middle. Germline CDR1 is SEHNR and CDR2 is FQNEAQ (reference sequence). CDR3 DNA sequence: TGTGCCAGCAGCCCAGGGAGGGGAGCTTTCTTT. Protein product: CASSPGRGAFF.

The V and J genes are TRBV13 and TRBJ2-3, with TRBD2 matching over 12 bases. The CDR3 spans 18 residues. J lost 1 base, V lost 5 bases, and 10 bases had no gene match. Germline V lookup: CDR1 PRHDT, CDR2 FYEKMQ (reference sequence). The CDR3 nucleotides read TGTGCCAGCAGCCCGAGGACTAGCGGGATCAGGGGCACAGATACGCAGTATTTT. This translates into CASSPRTSGIRGTDTQYF.

This chain links TRBV11-3 with TRBJ2-7; TRBD1 aligns across 8 bases. Germline CDR1 SGHNT, CDR2 YENEEA. The CDR3 consists of 15 residues. V was clipped by 3 bases and J by 2 bases; unmatched bases: 6. The CDR3 here is CASSFGQGPAYEQYF. The CDR3 nucleotides read TGTGCCAGCAGCTTCGGACAGGGACCCGCCTACGAGCAGTACTTC.

This clone turned up a few times. V is TRBV6-6 and J is TRBJ2-2, with 10 bases lining up with TRBD1. With 6 bases clipped from V and 4 bases from J, the junction kept 5 bases outside the gene matches. Germline V gives CDR1 MNHNY, CDR2 SVGAGI (reference sequence). This CDR3 is 15 amino acids long. The CDR3 DNA follows: TGTGCCAGCAGCCGGACAGGGGGTGGCACCGGGGAGCTGTTTTTT. Protein: CASSRTGGGTGELFF.

CDR3 in DNA: TGTGCCAGCAGTTTCCGATCTGCGGGGGGGAATCAGCCCCAGCATTTT. As protein: CASSFRSAGGNQPQHF. The chain carries TRBV27 and TRBJ1-5, with a weak D call TRBD1 (5 bases). Germline CDR1 MNHEY, CDR2 SMNVEV (reference sequence). The V end lost 3 bases, the J end lost 4 bases, and 16 bases lay between the germline ends. This CDR3 spans 16 amino acids.

The chain recombines TRBV6-5 with TRBJ2-7, with a weak D call TRBD1 (6 bases). Germline CDR1 is MNHEY and CDR2 is SVGAGI. CDR3 size: 14 residues. V lost 5 bases, J lost 3 bases, and 14 bases lay in between. For the CDR3, the DNA is TGTGCCAGCAGTCCCGCGGCAGGGGACTACGAGCAGTACTTC. Protein product: CASSPAAGDYEQYF.

The chain recombines TRBV5-6 with TRBJ2-3; 7 positions agree with TRBD1. Trimming at V came to 2 bases and at J to 0 bases, leaving 9 bases not matched to a gene. The germline CDR1 and CDR2 sequences are SGHDT and YYEEEE. The CDR3 runs 17 residues. The CDR3 region is CASSFDRVGVSTDTQYF. CDR3 nucleotides: TGTGCCAGCAGCTTCGACAGGGTTGGAGTTAGCACAGATACGCAGTATTTT.

The rearrangement links TRBV27 to TRBJ2-2; D possibly corresponds to TRBD2 (5 bases). Germline V gives CDR1 MNHEY, CDR2 SMNVEV (reference sequence). This CDR3 region has 15 residues. Between the trimmed V and J ends, which lost 2 bases and 4 bases, there was a span of 11 bases. The CDR3 DNA follows: TGTGCCAGCAGTTTAGGCGGGCGGGCCACCGGGGAGCTGTTTTTT. Translation gives CASSLGGRATGELFF.

This clone has at least ten counts. The V gene is TRBV6-2 or TRBV6-3, the J gene TRBJ1-2; D unclear. The CDR3 extends over 13 amino acids. Trimming pared 2 bases from V and 4 bases from J, leaving 8 bases between. The germline V gene encodes CDR1 MNHEY and CDR2 SVGEGT. The CDR3 here is CASSYEQFYGYTF. The DNA of the CDR3 is TGTGCCAGCAGTTACGAACAATTCTATGGCTACACCTTC.

J is TRBJ1-4 and V is TRBV19; no clear D. Trimming pared 0 bases from V and 13 bases from J, leaving 18 bases between. Germline V gene data show CDR1 as LNHDA and CDR2 as SQIVND (reference sequence). The CDR3 contains 15 residues. The CDR3 spells CASSIDRNEGEGLFF. The CDR3 DNA is TGTGCCAGTAGTATAGATCGAAACGAGGGTGAAGGACTGTTTTTT.

This sequence joins TRBV27 and TRBJ2-7; a weak D match, TRBD2 (6 bases). The CDR3 is 14 residues long. V was pared by 1 base and J by 5 bases, with 12 bases between. CDR1 and CDR2 (germline): MNHEY, SMNVEV (reference sequence). The CDR3 DNA is TGTGCCAGCAGTTTATTCCCCGGGAGCGACGAGCAGTACTTC. It encodes CASSLFPGSDEQYF.

The CDR3 spells CASSIRTGNTEAFF. In DNA form, the CDR3 reads TGTGCCAGTAGTATCCGGACAGGGAACACTGAAGCTTTCTTT. The chain has TRBV19 and TRBJ1-1; 7 nucleotides match TRBD1. The junction had 2 bases not matched to a gene; V was cut back by 3 bases and J by 1 base. Germline V CDR1 and CDR2: LNHDA, SQIVND (reference sequence). The CDR3 extends over 14 amino acids.

The chain combines TRBV6-2 or TRBV6-3 with TRBJ2-4; no definite D call. CDR1 is MNHEY, CDR2 SVGEGT, per germline. CDR3 length equals 15 residues. Trimming removed 2 bases at V and 0 bases at J, with 8 bases between. The chain's CDR3 is CASSYNSGAKNIQYF. DNA of the CDR3: TGTGCCAGCAGTTACAACTCCGGAGCCAAAAACATTCAGTACTTC.

This chain joins TRBV3-1 (or the pseudogene TRBV3-2) and TRBJ2-7; a weak D match, TRBD1 (5 bases). This CDR3 spans 14 amino acids. The V end lost 4 bases, the J end lost 7 bases, and 17 bases lay between the germline ends. Germline V gene sequence: CDR1 LGHDT, CDR2 YNNKEL (reference sequence). In DNA, the CDR3 is TGTGCCAGCAGCCCAATTGGGGCCCTGGGGGAGCAGTACTTC. It translates to CASSPIGALGEQYF.

The V gene is TRBV30, the J gene TRBJ2-4; 7 bases match TRBD1. V dropped 5 bases and J dropped 1; count of bases not matched to a gene: 5. In germline, CDR1 is GTSNPN, CDR2 SVGIG (reference sequence). CDR3 length equals 14 residues. As DNA, the CDR3 is TGTGCCTGGCGGGACAGTGGGGCCAAAAACATTCAGTACTTC. It is translated as CAWRDSGAKNIQYF.

V gene TRBV18 combines with J gene TRBJ2-1; D is perhaps TRBD2 (5 bases). Per germline, CDR1 KGHSH and CDR2 LQKENI. CDR3 size: 15 residues. Trimming took 3 bases from V and 0 from J, leaving 9 bases between them. CDR3 coding DNA: TGTGCCAGCTCACCTTCTCGGGACTCCTACAATGAGCAGTTCTTC. Protein product: CASSPSRDSYNEQFF.

The rearrangement uses TRBV7-2 and TRBJ1-3; maybe TRBD1 (6 bases). The CDR3 consists of 15 residues. Trimming stripped 1 base from V and 6 bases from J, with 13 bases between. Germline loops: CDR1 SGHTA, CDR2 FQGNSA. The CDR3 loop is CASSLVRGGENTIYF. The CDR3 coding sequence is TGTGCCAGCAGCTTAGTACGGGGGGGCGAAAACACCATATATTTT.

This clone has only a few counts. V gene TRBV7-9 combines with J gene TRBJ1-6; 7 nucleotides agree with TRBD1. Germline V gene data show CDR1 as SEHNR and CDR2 as FQNEAQ (reference sequence). V was clipped by 6 bases and J by 7 bases; unmatched bases: 9. The CDR3 covers 15 residues. The CDR3: CASRPEQGSNSPLHF. The CDR3 nucleotides are TGTGCCAGCAGACCGGAACAGGGGTCCAATTCACCCCTCCACTTT.

This clone was recorded once. V is TRBV11-3 and J is TRBJ1-1; maybe TRBD1 (5 bases). Per the germline V gene, CDR1 is SGHNT and CDR2 is YENEEA. The length of the CDR3 is 15 residues. The germline V and J ends were trimmed by 1 base and 3 bases, with 12 bases remaining between them. The CDR3 sequence: CASSLATRGYTEAFF. CDR3 nucleotide sequence: TGTGCCAGCAGCTTAGCCACAAGGGGCTACACTGAAGCTTTCTTT.